This TCR beta chain was sequenced in a study of CD8+CD57+ T cells in acquired aplastic anemia. At the level of the study: Sorted CD4+ plus CD8+ cells gave DNA averaging roughly 3.2 ug.

Both TCR beta VDJ combination and CDR3 sequence profiling were carried out. Genomic DNA was the template for this profiling. TCRdb recomputed calls from the reads with MiXCR, one row per CDR3 protein. The table shows approximately 220,000 distinct CDR3 sequences, with more than 40% occurring only once. Whole-study results and caveats: Researchers report that 25 to 35 CD8+ CDR3 sequences appeared in both patients and controls.

The CDR3 length is 19 residues. Germline CDR1 SGHTA, CDR2 FQGNSA. Selection for sequencing was limited to patients who had shown CD8+CD57+ cell expansion by flow cytometry. Among the patients, all had severe acquired aplastic anemia. Patients were treatment-naive when blood was sampled. To note about this clonotype: The antigen remains undetermined. One end of the junction fails to match germline, which may point to a read error.

The clonotype originates from a human donor with aplastic anemia. The specimen sequenced was sorted CD4+, CD8+, or CD8+CD57+ T cells (not recorded which) from PBMCs. This rearrangement joins TRBV7-2 to TRBJ2-1; 7 nucleotides match TRBD1. For the CDR3, the DNA is TGTGCCGGCAGCTTAGGCGAAGGGGACAGAAAATACCCCTACAATGAGCAGTTCTTC. It is translated as CAGSLGEGDRKYPYNEQFF.